Listed below are T cell receptor beta chains from one sample, sequenced in a study of early T cells in non-severe SARS-CoV-2 infection. TCRdb redid the calling of the 5' RACE reads with MiXCR, one entry per CDR3 protein. The sample holds about 79,000 distinct CDR3 sequences, approximately 13% seen once. The sample consisted of whole blood. The receptors were sampled from an adult who was a healthcare worker with PCR-confirmed SARS-CoV-2 infection or an uninfected control (not recorded which). Each CDR3 is given with its conserved first and last residue. Each record gives: CDR3 protein, CDR3 DNA, V gene, clone size, J gene, D gene. D genes are given only for firm matches. Part of the rows lack a size; the others show once, few, many or a class for expanded clones.

CDR3: CASSYLGGYYEQYF
DNA: TGTGCCAGCAGTTACCTGGGGGGCTACTACGAGCAGTACTTC
V: TRBV6-5
size: many
J: TRBJ2-7
D: -

CDR3: CASSATAQETQYF
DNA: TGTGCCAGCAGCGCGACAGCGCAAGAGACCCAGTACTTC
V: TRBV7-3
size: many
J: TRBJ2-5
D: -

CDR3: CASSGSYEQYF
DNA: TGTGCCAGCAGCGGGTCTTACGAGCAGTACTTC
V: TRBV2
size: many
J: TRBJ2-7
D: -

CDR3: CASSLTHTQYF
DNA: TGTGCCAGCAGCTTGACACATACGCAGTATTTT
V: TRBV11-2
size: -
J: TRBJ2-3
D: -

CDR3: CASSFTTTGELFF
DNA: TGCGCCAGCAGCTTTACCACCACCGGGGAGCTGTTTTTT
V: TRBV5-1
size: -
J: TRBJ2-2
D: -

CDR3: CASSESPNAEAFF
DNA: TGTGCCAGCAGCGAATCCCCCAACGCTGAAGCTTTCTTT
V: TRBV11-3
size: -
J: TRBJ1-1
D: -

CDR3: CAIGQTNTEAFF
DNA: TGTGCCATCGGACAGACGAACACTGAAGCTTTCTTT
V: TRBV10-3
size: -
J: TRBJ1-1
D: -

CDR3: CASSPSGQPQETQYF
DNA: TGTGCCAGCAGCCCCTCGGGACAGCCACAAGAGACCCAGTACTTC
V: TRBV9
size: -
J: TRBJ2-5
D: TRBD1

CDR3: CASTGGQGGKLFF
DNA: TGTGCCAGCACCGGGGGACAGGGTGGAAAACTGTTTTTT
V: TRBV7-9
size: -
J: TRBJ1-4
D: TRBD1

CDR3: CAAESVGTEAFF
DNA: TGTGCCGCCGAGTCGGTTGGCACTGAAGCTTTCTTT
V: TRBV2
size: few
J: TRBJ1-1
D: -

CDR3: CSVASGQSRYNSPLHF
DNA: TGCAGCGTTGCGTCGGGACAATCGAGGTATAATTCACCCCTCCACTTT
V: TRBV29-1
size: few
J: TRBJ1-6
D: -

CDR3: CASRREAGIQETQYF
DNA: TGTGCCAGCAGGCGGGAAGCGGGAATCCAAGAGACCCAGTACTTC
V: TRBV2
size: few
J: TRBJ2-5
D: TRBD2

CDR3: CASSLTGGETGELFF
DNA: TGCGCCAGCAGCTTGACAGGGGGAGAAACCGGGGAGCTGTTTTTT
V: TRBV5-1
size: few
J: TRBJ2-2
D: TRBD1

CDR3: CASSDNYGYTF
DNA: TGTGCCAGCAGTGATAACTATGGCTACACCTTC
V: TRBV2
size: few
J: TRBJ1-2
D: -

CDR3: CASSHRGRGLGNEQFF
DNA: TGTGCCAGCAGCCACCGGGGCAGGGGCCTTGGGAATGAGCAGTTCTTC
V: TRBV3-1
size: -
J: TRBJ2-1
D: -

CDR3: CASSYYRFSSGAVQETQYF
DNA: TGTGCCAGCAGTTACTACCGCTTCTCTAGCGGGGCCGTTCAAGAGACCCAGTACTTC
V: TRBV6-6
size: few
J: TRBJ2-5
D: TRBD2